These 8 T cell receptor beta chains were sequenced from one sample in a study of T cell clones after liver transplantation (dated by TCRdb to the late 2010s). Preparation of the library involved the immunoSEQ multiplex PCR assay. TCRdb carries this immuneACCESS record with in-frame sequences only. Its versions omit some clonotypes, under half of them owing to an unresolved V gene in the studies checked, with the rest unexplained. In all, the sample holds about 75,000 clones, and around 84% of those were seen once. The biggest ten clones account for under 2.5% of the sample. The input for sequencing was CD4+ T cells from blood, taken around 50 months after liver transplant. The receptors derive from a human patient who received a liver transplant. Some T cells seen after a transplant may have their origin in the graft donor.

The genes are TRBV7-2 and TRBJ2-5; 9 nucleotides match TRBD2. Losses at the gene ends were 6 bases for V and 4 bases for J; bases not matched to a gene: 9. The CDR3 length is 15 residues. Per germline, CDR1 SGHTA and CDR2 FQGNSA. CDR3 protein: CASSPPSGVLETQYF. CDR3 nucleotide sequence: TGTGCCAGCAGTCCGCCTAGCGGGGTCCTAGAGACCCAGTACTTC.

The V call is TRBV27, the J call TRBJ2-5; D uncertain. The CDR3 is made up of 14 amino acids. Germline CDR1 MNHEY, CDR2 SMNVEV (reference sequence). The germline V and J ends were trimmed by 6 bases and 0 bases, with 11 bases remaining between them. CDR3 region: CASRGDWYQETQYF. In nucleotides, the CDR3 is TGTGCCAGCAGAGGTGATTGGTACCAAGAGACCCAGTACTTC.

This chain links TRBV7-2 with TRBJ2-6; TRBD2 aligns across 7 bases. Unmatched junction bases numbered 6, after V lost 5 bases and J lost 2 bases. The CDR3 extends over 16 amino acids. The germline CDR1 and CDR2 sequences are SGHTA and FQGNSA. CDR3 loop: CASSLYRGAGANVLTF. The CDR3 DNA is TGTGCCAGCAGCCTTTACCGGGGGGCTGGGGCCAACGTCCTGACTTTC. Based on the CDR3 plus reference TRBV7-2 and TRBJ2-6, the full variable domain is GAGVSQSPSNKVTEKGKDVELRCDPISGHTALYWYRQSLGQGLEFLIYFQGNSAPDKSGLPSDRFSAERTGGSVSTLTIQRTQQEDSAVYLCASSLYRGAGANVLTFGAGSRLTVL.

This clone was counted a single time. The rearrangement uses TRBV28 and TRBJ2-7, with D possibly being TRBD1 (6 bases). The CDR3 contains 11 residues. Germline V CDR1 and CDR2: MDHEN, SYDVKM. V was shortened by 3 bases and J by 11 bases, with 11 bases between the two germline ends. CDR3 amino acids: CASSFARGKYF. Here the CDR3 DNA reads TGTGCCAGCAGTTTCGCCAGGGGAAAGTACTTC.

The chain combines TRBV7-9 with TRBJ2-2, with 8 bases aligning to TRBD2. This CDR3 contains 16 residues. Germline CDR1 SEHNR, CDR2 FQNEAQ (reference sequence). V shed 3 bases and J 1 base; nucleotides not matched to a gene: 4. CDR3 loop: CASSLFLAGNTGELFF. The CDR3, as DNA: TGTGCCAGCAGCTTGTTTCTAGCGGGGAACACCGGGGAGCTGTTTTTT.

The rearrangement links TRBV7-2 to TRBJ2-7, with 8 bases matching TRBD2. The CDR3 contains 14 residues. CDR1 and CDR2 (germline): SGHTA, FQGNSA. With V trimmed by 2 bases and J by 1 base, 1 base remained unmatched. CDR3 DNA: TGTGCCAGCAGCTTAAGCGGGGGTTCCTACGAGCAGTACTTC. Translated, it gives CASSLSGGSYEQYF.

This clone was seen a single time. This chain links TRBV29-1 with TRBJ1-2; 10 bases align to TRBD1. Germline V gene lookup returns CDR1 SQVTM and CDR2 ANQGSEA. Germline trimming cut 3 bases from V and 7 bases from J; bases unmatched to any gene: 8. The length of the CDR3 is 14 residues. CDR3 loop: CSVDNRDRGAGYTF. DNA of the CDR3: TGCAGCGTTGACAACCGGGACAGGGGTGCTGGCTACACCTTC.

The V call is TRBV6-1, the J call TRBJ1-3; 9 bases are a match to TRBD1. The CDR3 totals 14 residues. V shed 4 bases and J 7 bases; nucleotides not matched to a gene: 5. Germline assignment: CDR1 MNHNS and CDR2 SASEGT. The CDR3 loop is CASSGGQGRNTIYF. In DNA, the CDR3 is TGTGCCAGCAGTGGAGGACAGGGGCGGAACACCATATATTTT.